Listed here are 4 T cell receptor beta chains from one sample, sequenced in a study of T-cell memory formation after mild COVID-19 (dated by TCRdb to the early 2020s). Receptor libraries were prepared by 5' RACE. Sequenced using an Illumina NovaSeq 6000. The public reads were run again by TCRdb, first through fastp at Q25 and then through MiXCR, and only productive beta chains were kept. Every CDR3 protein is listed once, alongside the most common genes and DNA of its rows. The sample profile shows about 450,000 distinct CDR3 sequences; roughly a quarter of them were found once. The ten largest account for around 13% of the sample. The sample was PBMCs or a T cell subset sorted from them (not recorded which). The receptor source for this set is an adult woman who had mild COVID-19 (a few samples of this study predate the infection). The sample titles of this study are shuffled in the database, so cell type and time point are left out; the donor was told from shared clones.

This clonotype was observed a handful of times. The rearrangement links TRBV12-3 or TRBV12-4 to TRBJ1-3; tentatively, D is TRBD1 (6 bases). V was trimmed by 2 bases and J by 7 bases, leaving 12 bases between them. The CDR3 runs to 14 residues. The CDR3 coding sequence is TGTGCCAGCAGTTTACGGGGCCAGGGGAACACCATATATTTT. Residues: CASSLRGQGNTIYF.

This clonotype has just a few counts. The chain has TRBV14 and TRBJ2-7; 11 nucleotides align to TRBD1. J lost 5 bases, V lost 4 bases, and 4 bases had no gene match. Germline V gives CDR1 SGHDN, CDR2 FVKESK. The CDR3 spans 14 residues. Written as DNA, the CDR3 is TGTGCCAGCAGCCCCTGGACAGGGGGCCACGAGCAGTACTTC. It yields the protein CASSPWTGGHEQYF.

This clonotype has just a few counts. V is TRBV7-3 and J is TRBJ2-1; maybe TRBD2 (5 bases). The germline V gene encodes CDR1 SGHTA and CDR2 FQGTGA. The ends were cut back, 3 bases at V and 6 bases at J, with 9 bases in the middle. The CDR3 consists of 13 residues. CDR3 protein: CASSLLAFNEQFF. The CDR3 bases are TGTGCCAGCAGCTTGCTAGCCTTCAATGAGCAGTTCTTC.

In this sample, this clonotype turned up many times. This chain links TRBV9 with TRBJ2-2; D is undetermined. CDR1 SGDLS and CDR2 YYNGEE come from the germline V gene. This CDR3 region has 12 residues. The V end was cut by 0 bases, the J end by 7 bases, with 4 bases between. CDR3 in DNA: TGTGCCAGCAGCGTAGGAGGCGGGGAGCTGTTTTTT. Protein: CASSVGGGELFF.